This record looks at one T cell receptor beta chain sequence and its context. Its target is not known. Sequencing was performed with immunoSEQ multiplex PCR; in TCRdb, only in-frame clones are kept and a portion is missing. The table lists some 58,000 clones, about 80% of them singletons, with 5% in the top ten. These data belong to a study of T cell responses to AZD1222 COVID-19 vaccine. Notes on the study in general: Vaccine-associated CD4 TCRs spanned spike, dominant at 160-218 and 743-854.

Germline-derived CDR1 and CDR2 are SEHNR and FQNEAQ (reference sequence). V lost 0 bases and J lost 3, with 13 bases in between. The CDR3 runs 16 residues. V usage is TRBV7-9 and J usage is TRBJ2-3; TRBD2 might be the D (6 bases). This receptor was obtained from an adult who received the AZD1222 COVID-19 vaccine. The sample was peripheral blood, taken 28 days after the second AZD1222 dose. CDR3 in amino acids: CASSLAVEGITDTQYF. The CDR3 DNA sequence: TGTGCCAGCAGCTTAGCCGTGGAGGGAATTACAGATACGCAGTATTTT.